Reported below is one T cell receptor (beta chain). Antigen unknown. This sample is drawn from a study of T cell responses to AZD1222 COVID-19 vaccine. Libraries were prepared by immunoSEQ multiplex PCR; TCRdb keeps only in-frame clonotypes and omits some of them. The table has some 130,000 clones, 92% seen once; the top ten hold 1% to 1.3%. It was second doses at about 4 or about 12 weeks that were pooled. Study-wide points: Spike was spanned by vaccine-associated CD4 TCRs, which were dominant at 160-218 and 743-854. Receipt of two AZD1222 doses was followed by a rise in Spike-specific TCR breadth and depth. Donors were chiefly white British, with a greater number of females, and clonal diversity was perhaps underestimated.

This CDR3 comprises 15 residues. Germline V gene data show CDR1 as LGHDT and CDR2 as YNNKEL (reference sequence). The V and J ends lost 6 bases and 0 bases respectively, with 9 bases between them. Source: peripheral blood, taken 28 days after the second AZD1222 dose. The TCR originated in an adult who received the AZD1222 COVID-19 vaccine. This sequence joins TRBV3-1 (or the pseudogene TRBV3-2) and TRBJ1-6, with D uncertain. The CDR3 bases are TGTGCCAGCAGTTCCAGGAGCTCCTATAATTCACCCCTCCACTTT. Translating it yields CASSSRSSYNSPLHF.